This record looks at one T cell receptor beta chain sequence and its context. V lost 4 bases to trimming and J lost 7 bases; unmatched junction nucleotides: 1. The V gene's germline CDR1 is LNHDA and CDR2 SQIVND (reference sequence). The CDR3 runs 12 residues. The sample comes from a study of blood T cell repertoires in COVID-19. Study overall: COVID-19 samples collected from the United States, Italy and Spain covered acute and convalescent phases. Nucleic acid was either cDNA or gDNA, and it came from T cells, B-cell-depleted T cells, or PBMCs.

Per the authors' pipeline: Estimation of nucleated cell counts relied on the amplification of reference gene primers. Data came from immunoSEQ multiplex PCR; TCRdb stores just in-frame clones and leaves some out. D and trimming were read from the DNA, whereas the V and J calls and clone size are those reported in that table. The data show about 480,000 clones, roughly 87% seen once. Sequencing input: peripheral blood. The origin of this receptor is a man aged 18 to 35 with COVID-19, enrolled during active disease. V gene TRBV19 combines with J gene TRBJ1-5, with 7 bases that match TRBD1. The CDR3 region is CASSRDRQPQHF. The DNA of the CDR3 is TGTGCCAGTAGTAGGGACAGACAGCCCCAGCATTTT.